The 18 T cell receptor beta chains presented below share a single source sample, sequenced in a study of T cell changes during pregnancy in multiple sclerosis (dated 2019 in TCRdb). The library came from the immunoSEQ multiplex PCR assay. The immuneACCESS repertoire file appears here via TCRdb, limited to in-frame rearrangements. These files lack a portion of the clones; in checked studies, under half of the deficit traces to unresolved V genes, and the cause of the others is not known. Recorded for this sample are approximately 63,000 clones; around 92% of them occurred a single time. The ten largest clones capture about 2.2% of the sample. The sample consisted of peripheral blood, taken in the third trimester of pregnancy. The receptors come from a female donor in good health, enrolled as a control in a pregnancy study.

V gene TRBV5-1 combines with J gene TRBJ1-1, with D uncertain. V dropped 0 bases and J dropped 7 bases, with 10 bases sitting between them. This CDR3 comprises 13 residues. The germline gives CDR1 SGHRS, CDR2 YFSETQ. The chain's CDR3 is CASSLAYKDEAFF. The CDR3 region has the DNA TGCGCCAGCAGCTTGGCCTATAAAGATGAAGCTTTCTTT.

The chain is built from TRBV5-1 and TRBJ1-1, with 9 bases fitting TRBD1. V shed 4 bases and J 0 bases; nucleotides not matched to a gene: 4. The CDR3 extends over 15 amino acids. Per the germline V gene, CDR1 is SGHRS and CDR2 is YFSETQ. The CDR3 sequence: CASSRDRAMNTEAFF. Written as DNA, the CDR3 is TGCGCCAGCAGCCGGGACAGGGCCATGAACACTGAAGCTTTCTTT.

V gene TRBV19 combines with J gene TRBJ1-2, with D possibly TRBD1 on 6 matching bases. Germline V gene data show CDR1 as LNHDA and CDR2 as SQIVND (reference sequence). The V gene lost 7 bases and the J gene lost 7 bases, with 13 bases spanning the gap. This CDR3 region has 12 residues. The CDR3 spells CASTDRYGGYTF. DNA of the CDR3: TGTGCCAGTACCGACAGGTACGGTGGCTACACCTTC.

V gene TRBV28 combines with J gene TRBJ1-2, with TRBD1 matching 10 bases. The germline V gene has CDR1 MDHEN and CDR2 SYDVKM. The J segment lost 8 bases and the V segment lost 4 bases, leaving 7 bases of the junction unmatched. The CDR3 covers 14 residues. For the CDR3, the DNA is TGTGCCAGCAGTTCAGCGGGGACAGGGGTAGGCTACACCTTC. It is translated as CASSSAGTGVGYTF.

J is TRBJ2-3 and V is TRBV5-5; TRBD1 matches at 8 bases. Germline V gene data show CDR1 as SGHKS and CDR2 as YYEKEE (reference sequence). After removal of 3 bases from V and 5 bases from J, the junction contained 5 bases not matched to a gene. There are 14 residues in the CDR3. The CDR3 nucleotides are TGTGCCAGCAGCTACGACAGGGGCGAAGATACGCAGTATTTT. Translated: CASSYDRGEDTQYF.

The chain employs TRBV30 and TRBJ1-1, with D unclear. The CDR3 contains 11 residues. V dropped 3 bases and J dropped 6 bases, with 8 bases sitting between them. The V gene's germline CDR1 is GTSNPN and CDR2 SVGIG (reference sequence). Here the CDR3 DNA reads TGTGCCTGGAGCCGAGAACCTGAAGCTTTCTTT. Protein: CAWSREPEAFF. Supplemented by reference TRBV30 and TRBJ1-1, the full variable domain reads SQTIHQWPATLVQPVGSPLSLECTVEGTSNPNLYWYRQAAGRGLQLLFYSVGIGQISSEVPQNLSASRPQDRQFILSSKKLLLSDSGFYLCAWSREPEAFFGQGTRLTVV.

This rearrangement joins TRBV4-1 to TRBJ1-5; D is unclear. The CDR3 covers 14 residues. CDR1 is MGHRA and CDR2 is YSYEKL in the germline V gene. The germline V and J ends were trimmed by 1 base and 6 bases, with 10 bases remaining between them. In DNA, the CDR3 is TGCGCCAGCAGCCAAGTCGGGGTAGGTCAGCCCCAGCATTTT. Residues: CASSQVGVGQPQHF.

A note on this clone: The germline gene is not matched at one end of the junction; a read error may be the cause. This CDR3 reads CASSEIRTSGTLF. As DNA, the CDR3 is TGTGCCAGCAGTGAAATTAGGACTAGCGGGACTCTGTTC. The V call is TRBV6-1, the J call TRBJ2-7; 12 positions match TRBD2. This CDR3 has 13 residues. The germline gives CDR1 MNHNS, CDR2 SASEGT.

The rearrangement joins TRBV29-1 to TRBJ2-1; 7 bases agree with TRBD2. The germline gives CDR1 SQVTM, CDR2 ANQGSEA. Unmatched junction bases numbered 14, after V lost 6 bases and J lost 9 bases. This CDR3 contains 14 residues. The CDR3 DNA follows: TGCAGCGTGCTAGCACGGGAGGTTCCCAGTGAGCAGTTCTTC. Amino acid sequence: CSVLAREVPSEQFF.

The rearrangement joins TRBV10-2 to TRBJ1-1, with no clear D. Per germline, CDR1 WSHSY and CDR2 SAAADI. CDR3 length: 14 amino acids. V was pared by 10 bases and J by 1 base, with 16 bases between. The CDR3 coding sequence is TGCGCCACCTCTAAACGGGGTCGGAACACTGAAGCTTTCTTT. As protein: CATSKRGRNTEAFF.

The CDR3: CASSLAGTGLEKTQYF. The DNA of the CDR3 is TGCGCCAGCAGCTTGGCCGGGACAGGGTTGGAAAAGACCCAGTACTTC. The rearrangement uses TRBV5-1 and TRBJ2-5; 9 positions agree with TRBD1. V lost 0 bases and J lost 6; bases outside the gene matches: 9. The CDR3 sequence is 16 residues long. The V gene's germline CDR1 is SGHRS and CDR2 YFSETQ.

V is TRBV23-1 and J is TRBJ2-3; 11 nucleotides match TRBD2. TRBV23-1 is an ORF, and what it does is uncertain. CDR3 length: 15 amino acids. V shed 4 bases, J shed 5 bases, and the junction held 5 bases outside the gene matches. CDR3 nucleotide sequence: TGCGCCAGCAGTCCCGCTACTAGCGGGAGAGATACGCAGTATTTT. It codes for CASSPATSGRDTQYF.

This clone was seen a single time. The rearrangement uses TRBV27 and TRBJ2-7, with 7 positions matching TRBD1. V was pared by 5 bases and J by 5 bases, with 3 bases of the junction left unmatched. The CDR3 length is 12 residues. From germline, CDR1 is MNHEY and CDR2 SMNVEV (reference sequence). Written as DNA, the CDR3 is TGTGCCAGCAGTCAGACAGGGAACGAGCAGTACTTC. It yields the protein CASSQTGNEQYF.

This chain links TRBV5-4 with TRBJ2-7, with 10 bases that match TRBD1. CDR3 size: 14 residues. The J segment lost 5 bases and the V segment lost 9 bases, leaving 11 bases of the junction unmatched. The germline CDR1 and CDR2 sequences are SGHNT and YYREEE (reference sequence). The CDR3 loop reads CATSGGQGWDEQYF. CDR3 sequence (DNA): TGTGCCACTTCGGGGGGACAGGGGTGGGACGAGCAGTACTTC.

The genes are TRBV27 and TRBJ1-6; TRBD1 aligns across 9 bases. The CDR3 extends over 17 amino acids. Germline V lookup: CDR1 MNHEY, CDR2 SMNVEV (reference sequence). Germline trimming cut 4 bases from V and 7 bases from J; bases unmatched to any gene: 11. The CDR3 reads CASSYRTGVFKNSPLHF. The CDR3 DNA reads TGTGCCAGCAGTTACAGGACAGGGGTATTTAAAAATTCACCCCTCCACTTT.

The gene calls are TRBV28 and TRBJ1-2; D unclear. In germline, CDR1 is MDHEN, CDR2 SYDVKM. The V end was cut by 6 bases, the J end by 1 base, with 15 bases between. This CDR3 has 15 residues. The CDR3 is CASSPSPTGNYGYTF. DNA for the CDR3: TGTGCCAGCAGCCCCTCCCCGACGGGTAACTATGGCTACACCTTC.

This chain connects TRBV4-1 to TRBJ2-7; 10 nucleotides line up with TRBD2. This CDR3 has 15 residues. The J segment lost 3 bases and the V segment lost 1 base, leaving 3 bases of the junction unmatched. The germline gives CDR1 MGHRA, CDR2 YSYEKL. As DNA, the CDR3 is TGCGCCAGCAGCCAAGCATTAGCGGGAGGCTACGAGCAGTACTTC. Its protein product is CASSQALAGGYEQYF.

This clone was seen only a few times. The identical CDR3 is also encoded by other nucleotide sequences in the sample. The chain is built from TRBV6-6 and TRBJ2-2; 9 bases align to TRBD2. V was pared by 1 base and J by 5 bases, with 5 bases of the junction left unmatched. Germline CDR1 MNHNY, CDR2 SVGAGI (reference sequence). CDR3 length: 16 amino acids. CDR3 coding DNA: TGTGCCAGCAGTTACTTGCTAGCGGGAAATACCGGGGAGCTGTTTTTT. This encodes CASSYLLAGNTGELFF.